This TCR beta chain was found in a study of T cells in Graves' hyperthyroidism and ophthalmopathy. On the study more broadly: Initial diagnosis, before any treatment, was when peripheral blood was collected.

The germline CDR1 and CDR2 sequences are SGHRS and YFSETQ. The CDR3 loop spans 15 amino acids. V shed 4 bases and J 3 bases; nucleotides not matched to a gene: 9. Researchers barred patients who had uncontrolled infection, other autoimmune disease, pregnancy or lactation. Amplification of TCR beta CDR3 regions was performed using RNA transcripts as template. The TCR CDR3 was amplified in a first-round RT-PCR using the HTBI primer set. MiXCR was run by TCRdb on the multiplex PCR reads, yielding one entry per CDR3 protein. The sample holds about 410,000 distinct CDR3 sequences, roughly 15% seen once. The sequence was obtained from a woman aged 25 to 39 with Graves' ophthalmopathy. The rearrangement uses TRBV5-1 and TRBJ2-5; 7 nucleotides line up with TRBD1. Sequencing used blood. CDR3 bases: TGCGCCAGCAGCCAGGTTGGGACAGCTAAAGAGACCCAGTACTTC. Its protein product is CASSQVGTAKETQYF.